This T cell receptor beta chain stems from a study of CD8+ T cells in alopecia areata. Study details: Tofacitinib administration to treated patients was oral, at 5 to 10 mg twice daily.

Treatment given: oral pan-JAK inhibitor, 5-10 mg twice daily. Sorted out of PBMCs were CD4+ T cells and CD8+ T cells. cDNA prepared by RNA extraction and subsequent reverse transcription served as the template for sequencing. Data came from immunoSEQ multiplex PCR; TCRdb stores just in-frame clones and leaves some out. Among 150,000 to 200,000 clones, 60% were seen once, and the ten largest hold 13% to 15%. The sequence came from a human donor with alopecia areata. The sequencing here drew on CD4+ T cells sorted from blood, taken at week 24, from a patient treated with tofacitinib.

CDR3 residues: CSVHRADTQYF. DNA of the CDR3: TGCAGCGTACATCGGGCAGATACGCAGTATTTT. This sequence joins TRBV29-1 and TRBJ2-3, with D hard to call. The CDR3 length is 11 residues. Germline values: CDR1 SQVTM, CDR2 ANQGSEA. Trimming took 6 bases from V and 4 from J, leaving 8 bases between them.